This paragraph covers one TCR beta chain sequence. Antigen unknown. These data originate in a study of immune evolution from preneoplasia to lung adenocarcinoma. Study in general: HLA loss of heterozygosity: roughly 6.4% AIS, less than 18% MIA, roughly 30% ADC, none AAH.

Histologic diagnosis was independently verified by two lung pathologists. Regarding the study as a whole: Highest clonality occurred in KRAS-mutant, not EGFR-mutant or double wild-type, nodules. Normal lung had the highest top T cell clone frequencies.

The method was immunoSEQ multiplex PCR; TCRdb's version includes in-frame clones alone and lacks a portion of them. Of about 8,900 clones listed, about four fifths were seen once; the top ten hold 10% to 15%. The CDR3 totals 14 residues. Germline-derived CDR1 and CDR2 are SGHNT and YENEEA. The TCR sequence derives from a person older than 75 with lung adenocarcinoma. The sample was FFPE lung adenocarcinoma in situ tissue. V gene TRBV11-3 combines with J gene TRBJ2-5; perhaps TRBD1 as D (6 bases). The DNA matches TRBJ2-7 better at its end, which makes the J call doubtful. The CDR3 here is CASSLDGGHLEQYF. The CDR3 nucleotides read TGTGCCAGCAGCTTAGATGGGGGACATCTCGAGCAGTACTTC.